This TCR beta chain originates from a study of metastatic and nonmetastatic thyroid tumors. Whole-study context: Patients with malignant and benign thyroid disease provided blood and tumor or nodule tissue, whose repertoires were compared. Regarding the study as a whole: Reports indicated that malignant thyroid tumors showed significantly higher TCR beta diversity than benign nodules did, in blood and tumor.

This clone was picked up many times. Its antigen is currently unknown. Authors' processing steps: Differences in CDR3 between clinicopathological groups were drawn on to build a classifier intended to discriminate distant-metastatic papillary thyroid cancer patients. TCRdb re-clonotyped the PCR reads through MiXCR. Clone size and V and J calls follow TCRdb, not the original study. The sample comprises around 23,000 clones, under 25% of which are singletons, and 25% to 30% rests with the top ten. The CDR3 is 13 amino acids. Germline CDR1 and CDR2: SGHKS and YYEKEE (reference sequence). Trimming pared 0 bases from V and 4 bases from J, leaving 7 bases between. Every patient underwent thyroid surgery untreated.

This clonotype was sampled from a male donor with papillary thyroid cancer or a benign thyroid nodule (not recorded which). Some clones in this sample may be carry-over from other donors' samples. V is TRBV5-5 and J is TRBJ1-1, with D hard to call. Sequenced material: blood. The CDR3 DNA is TGTGCCAGCAGCTTGGCAGGCGTCACTGAAGCTTTCTTT. Translated, it gives CASSLAGVTEAFF.